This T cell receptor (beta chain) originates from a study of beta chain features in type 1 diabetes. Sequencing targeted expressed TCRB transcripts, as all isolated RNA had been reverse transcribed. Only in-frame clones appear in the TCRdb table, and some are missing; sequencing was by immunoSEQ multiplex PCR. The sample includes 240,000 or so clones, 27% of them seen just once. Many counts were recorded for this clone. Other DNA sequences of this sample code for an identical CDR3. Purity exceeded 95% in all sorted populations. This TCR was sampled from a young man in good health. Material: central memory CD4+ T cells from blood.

CDR3 DNA: TGTGCCAGCAGCTTAGGAGGGGTTCAAAACATTCAGTACTTC. It is translated as CASSLGGVQNIQYF. This chain uses TRBV7-6 with TRBJ2-4; D possibly uses TRBD1 or TRBD2 (5 bases each). Per the germline V gene, CDR1 is SGHVS and CDR2 is FNYEAQ. V was pared by 1 base and J by 5 bases, with 9 bases between. The CDR3 is 14 amino acids.